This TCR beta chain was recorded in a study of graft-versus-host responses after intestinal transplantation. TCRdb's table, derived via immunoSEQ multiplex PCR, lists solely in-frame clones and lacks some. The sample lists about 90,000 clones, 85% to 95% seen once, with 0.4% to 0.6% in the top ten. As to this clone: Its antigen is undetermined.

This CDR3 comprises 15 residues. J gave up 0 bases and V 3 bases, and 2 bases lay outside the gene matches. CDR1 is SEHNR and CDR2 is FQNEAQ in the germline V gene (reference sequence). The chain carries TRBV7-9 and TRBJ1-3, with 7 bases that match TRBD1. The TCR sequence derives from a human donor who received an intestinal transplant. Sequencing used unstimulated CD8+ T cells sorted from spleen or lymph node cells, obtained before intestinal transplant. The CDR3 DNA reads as TGTGCCAGCAGCTTGACAGGGTACTCTGGAAACACCATATATTTT. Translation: CASSLTGYSGNTIYF.